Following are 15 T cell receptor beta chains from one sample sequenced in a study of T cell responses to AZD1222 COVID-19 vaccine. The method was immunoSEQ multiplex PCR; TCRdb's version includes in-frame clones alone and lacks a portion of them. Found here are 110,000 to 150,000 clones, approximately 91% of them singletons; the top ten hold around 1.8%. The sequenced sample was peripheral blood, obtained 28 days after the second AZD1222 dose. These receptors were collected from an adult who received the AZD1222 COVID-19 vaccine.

The CDR3 sequence is CASTPPGLPNTEAFF. The CDR3, as DNA: TGTGCCAGTACCCCTCCGGGGCTACCGAACACTGAAGCTTTCTTT. The chain couples TRBV19 to TRBJ1-1, with D tentatively TRBD1 (5 bases). V was cut by 7 bases and J by 1 base, with 16 bases left in between. Germline V gives CDR1 LNHDA, CDR2 SQIVND (reference sequence). There are 15 residues in the CDR3.

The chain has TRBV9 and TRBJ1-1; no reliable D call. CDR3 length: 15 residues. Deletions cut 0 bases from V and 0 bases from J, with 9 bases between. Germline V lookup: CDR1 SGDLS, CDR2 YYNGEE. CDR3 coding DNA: TGTGCCAGCAGCGTAGTAGGAGGGATGAACACTGAAGCTTTCTTT. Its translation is CASSVVGGMNTEAFF.

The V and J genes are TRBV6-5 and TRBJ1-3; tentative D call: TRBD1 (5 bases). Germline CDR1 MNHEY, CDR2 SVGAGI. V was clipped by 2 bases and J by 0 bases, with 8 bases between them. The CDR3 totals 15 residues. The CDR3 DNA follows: TGTGCCAGCAGTTACGAGGGGCACTCTGGAAACACCATATATTTT. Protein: CASSYEGHSGNTIYF.

As DNA, the CDR3 is TGCGCCAGCAGCTCCTCGCCAGCCTACGAGCAGTACTTC. Protein sequence: CASSSSPAYEQYF. The gene calls are TRBV5-1 and TRBJ2-7, with D hard to call. The CDR3 contains 13 residues. Germline values: CDR1 SGHRS, CDR2 YFSETQ. Trimming removed 3 bases at V and 2 bases at J, with 9 bases between. The full variable domain, in which reference TRBV5-1 and TRBJ2-7 provide the parts outside the CDR3, is KAGVTQTPRYLIKTRGQQVTLSCSPISGHRSVSWYQQTPGQGLQFLFEYFSETQRNKGNFPGRFSGRQFSNSRSEMNVSTLELGDSALYLCASSSSPAYEQYFGPGTRLTVT.

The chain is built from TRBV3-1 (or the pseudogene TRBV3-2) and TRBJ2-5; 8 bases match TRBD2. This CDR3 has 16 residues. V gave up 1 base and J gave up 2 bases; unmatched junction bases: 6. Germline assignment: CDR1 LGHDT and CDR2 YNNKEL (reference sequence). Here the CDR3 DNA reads TGTGCCAGCAGCCAAGTCCCACTAGCGGTTCAAGAGACCCAGTACTTC. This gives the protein CASSQVPLAVQETQYF.

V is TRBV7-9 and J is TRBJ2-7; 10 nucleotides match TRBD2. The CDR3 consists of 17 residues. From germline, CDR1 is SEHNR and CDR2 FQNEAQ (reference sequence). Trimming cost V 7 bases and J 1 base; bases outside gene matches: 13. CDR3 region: CASTKKLAGASSYEQYF. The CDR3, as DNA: TGTGCCAGCACCAAAAAGCTAGCGGGAGCGTCGTCCTACGAGCAGTACTTC.

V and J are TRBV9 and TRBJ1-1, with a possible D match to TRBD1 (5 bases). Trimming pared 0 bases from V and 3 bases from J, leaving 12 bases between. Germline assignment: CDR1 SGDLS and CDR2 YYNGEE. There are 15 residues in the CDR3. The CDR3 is CASSVGVREDTEAFF. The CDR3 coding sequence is TGTGCCAGCAGCGTAGGAGTCAGGGAAGACACTGAAGCTTTCTTT.

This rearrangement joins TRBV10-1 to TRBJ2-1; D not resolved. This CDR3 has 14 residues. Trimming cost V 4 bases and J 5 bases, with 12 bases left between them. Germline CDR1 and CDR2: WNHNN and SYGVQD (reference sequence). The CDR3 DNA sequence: TGCGCCAGCAGTGTCTCGCGGCTAAACAATGAGCAGTTCTTC. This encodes CASSVSRLNNEQFF.

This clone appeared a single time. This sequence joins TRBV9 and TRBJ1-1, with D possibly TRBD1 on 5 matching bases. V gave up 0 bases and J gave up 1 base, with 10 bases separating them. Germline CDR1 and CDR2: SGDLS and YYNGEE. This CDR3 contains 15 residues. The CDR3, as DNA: TGTGCCAGCAGCGTAGGTGACAGACAGAACACTGAAGCTTTCTTT. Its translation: CASSVGDRQNTEAFF.

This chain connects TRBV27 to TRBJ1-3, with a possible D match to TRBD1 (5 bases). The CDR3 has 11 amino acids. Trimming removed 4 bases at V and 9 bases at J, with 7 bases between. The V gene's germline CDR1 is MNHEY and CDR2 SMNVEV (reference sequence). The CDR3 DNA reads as TGTGCCAGCAGTTCCGGGACCACCATATATTTT. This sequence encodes CASSSGTTIYF.

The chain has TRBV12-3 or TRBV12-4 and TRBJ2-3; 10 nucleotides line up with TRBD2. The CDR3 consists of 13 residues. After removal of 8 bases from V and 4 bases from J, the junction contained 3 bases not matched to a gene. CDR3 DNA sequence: TGTGCCAGCCGGAGCGGGGGGGCAGATACGCAGTATTTT. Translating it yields CASRSGGADTQYF.

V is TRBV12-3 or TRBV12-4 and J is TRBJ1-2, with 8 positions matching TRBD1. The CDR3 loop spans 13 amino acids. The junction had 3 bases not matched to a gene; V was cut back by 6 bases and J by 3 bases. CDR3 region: CASSRTGYYGYTF. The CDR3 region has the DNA TGTGCCAGCAGCCGGACAGGGTACTATGGCTACACCTTC.

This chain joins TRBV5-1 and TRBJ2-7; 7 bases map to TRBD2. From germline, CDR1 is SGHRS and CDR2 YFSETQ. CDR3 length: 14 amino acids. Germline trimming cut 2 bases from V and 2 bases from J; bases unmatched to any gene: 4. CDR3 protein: CASSFREAAYEQYF. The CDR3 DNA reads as TGCGCCAGCAGCTTTCGGGAGGCGGCCTACGAGCAGTACTTC.

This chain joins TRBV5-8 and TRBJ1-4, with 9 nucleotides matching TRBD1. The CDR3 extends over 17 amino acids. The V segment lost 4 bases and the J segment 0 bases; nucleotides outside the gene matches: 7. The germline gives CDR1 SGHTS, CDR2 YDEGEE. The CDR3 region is CASSEGDRATTNEKLFF. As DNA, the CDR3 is TGTGCCAGCAGCGAGGGGGACAGGGCGACAACTAATGAAAAACTGTTTTTT.

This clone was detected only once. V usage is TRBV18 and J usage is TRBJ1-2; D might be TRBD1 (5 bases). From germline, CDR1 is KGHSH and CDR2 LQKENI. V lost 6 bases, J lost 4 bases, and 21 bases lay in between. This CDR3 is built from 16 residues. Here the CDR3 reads CASSPGDGAHSYGYTF. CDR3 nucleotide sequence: TGTGCCAGCTCCCCTGGGGACGGAGCCCACAGCTATGGCTACACCTTC.